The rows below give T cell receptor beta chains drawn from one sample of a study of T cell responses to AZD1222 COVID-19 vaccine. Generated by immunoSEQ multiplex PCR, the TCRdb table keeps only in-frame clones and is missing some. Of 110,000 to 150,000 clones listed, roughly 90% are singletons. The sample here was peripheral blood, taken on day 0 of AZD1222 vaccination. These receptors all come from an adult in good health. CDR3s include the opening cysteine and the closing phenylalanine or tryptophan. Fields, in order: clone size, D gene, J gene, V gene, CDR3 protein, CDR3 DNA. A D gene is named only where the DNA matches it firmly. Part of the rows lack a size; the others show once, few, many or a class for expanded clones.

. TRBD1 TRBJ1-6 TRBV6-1 CASSEGRTGALPLHF TGTGCCAGCAGTGAAGGGCGGACAGGGGCACTACCCCTCCACTTT
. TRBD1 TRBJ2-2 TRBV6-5 CASRKQGMSSGELFF TGTGCCAGCAGAAAACAGGGGATGTCCTCCGGGGAGCTGTTTTTT
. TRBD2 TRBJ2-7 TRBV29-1 CSALGGDYEQYF TGCAGCGCCTTGGGGGGGGATTACGAGCAGTACTTC
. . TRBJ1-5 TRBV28 CASSLSRRVPRGARNQPQHF TGTGCCAGCAGTTTAAGTCGGAGGGTTCCACGGGGGGCCCGCAATCAGCCCCAGCATTTT
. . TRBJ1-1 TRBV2 CASSEWNAGATEAFF TGTGCCAGCAGTGAGTGGAATGCCGGGGCCACTGAAGCTTTCTTT
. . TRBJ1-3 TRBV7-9 CASSFSWGSGNTIYF TGTGCCAGCAGCTTTTCATGGGGTTCAGGAAACACCATATATTTT
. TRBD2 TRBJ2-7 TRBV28 CASSLRGGGQYF TGTGCCAGCAGTTTACGGGGCGGGGGGCAGTACTTC
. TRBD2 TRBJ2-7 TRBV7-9 CASSLLAGASEQYF TGTGCCAGCAGCCTTCTAGCGGGAGCATCCGAGCAGTACTTC
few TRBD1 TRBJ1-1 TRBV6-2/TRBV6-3 CASSYRRTPTGSNSEAFF TGTGCCAGCAGTTATCGACGTACCCCGACAGGGAGTAACTCTGAAGCTTTCTTT
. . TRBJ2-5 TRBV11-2 CASSLASPETQYF TGTGCCAGCAGCTTGGCTAGCCCAGAGACCCAGTACTTC
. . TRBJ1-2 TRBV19 CASRQGYGYTF TGTGCCAGTCGCCAGGGCTATGGCTACACCTTC
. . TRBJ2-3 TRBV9 CASSARTTESTDTQYF TGTGCCAGCAGCGCCCGGACTACAGAATCCACAGATACGCAGTATTTT
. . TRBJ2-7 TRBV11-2 CASSDGRPWVEQYF TGTGCCAGCAGCGACGGACGTCCCTGGGTTGAGCAGTACTTC
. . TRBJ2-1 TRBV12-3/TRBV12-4 CASSRGEQFF TGTGCCAGCAGCCGTGGTGAGCAGTTCTTC
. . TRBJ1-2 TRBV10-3 CAISPDGPYGYTF TGTGCCATCAGCCCTGACGGGCCCTATGGCTACACCTTC
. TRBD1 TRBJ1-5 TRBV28 CASRPDRGHSNQPQHF TGTGCCAGCAGACCCGACAGGGGGCACAGCAATCAGCCCCAGCATTTT
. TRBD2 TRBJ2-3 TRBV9 CASSDPRGTSGRSTDTQYF TGTGCCAGCAGCGACCCCCGTGGGACTAGCGGGAGAAGCACAGATACGCAGTATTTT
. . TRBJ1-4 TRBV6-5 CASSPTVGEKLFF TGTGCCAGCAGTCCGACCGTGGGTGAAAAACTGTTTTTT
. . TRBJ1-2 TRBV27 CASSFAGNYGYTF TGTGCCAGCAGTTTTGCAGGAAACTATGGCTACACCTTC
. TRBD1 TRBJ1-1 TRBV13 CASSLAGDRNTEAFF TGTGCCAGCAGCTTAGCTGGGGACAGGAACACTGAAGCTTTCTTT
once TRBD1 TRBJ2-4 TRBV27 CASSTRQGRGAKNIQYF TGTGCCAGCAGTACCCGACAGGGCCGGGGAGCCAAAAACATTCAGTACTTC
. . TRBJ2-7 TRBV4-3 CASLPLRAARTYEQYF TGCGCCAGCCTTCCACTCCGGGCAGCAAGAACCTACGAGCAGTACTTC
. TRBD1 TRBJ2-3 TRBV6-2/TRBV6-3 CASSIPPGQGLDTQYF TGTGCCAGCAGTATTCCCCCGGGACAGGGTCTAGATACGCAGTATTTT
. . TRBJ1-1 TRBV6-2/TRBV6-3 CASSYRGLAFF TGTGCCAGCAGTTACCGGGGGCTGGCTTTCTTT
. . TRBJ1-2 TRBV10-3 CAISESGGPSYGYTF TGTGCCATCAGTGAGTCGGGGGGGCCTTCCTATGGTTACACCTTC
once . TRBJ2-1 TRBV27 CASSYQGTSSYNEQFF TGTGCCAGCAGTTACCAGGGCACTAGCTCCTACAATGAGCAGTTCTTC
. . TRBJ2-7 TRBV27 CASGPVMFAKQYF TGTGCCAGCGGCCCAGTCATGTTCGCCAAGCAGTACTTC
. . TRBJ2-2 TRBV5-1 CATRPGATGELFF TGCGCCACCCGACCCGGGGCTACCGGGGAGCTGTTTTTT
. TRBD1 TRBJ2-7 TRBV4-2 CASSLRTGSSYEQYF TGTGCCAGCAGCCTTCGGACAGGGAGCTCCTACGAGCAGTACTTC
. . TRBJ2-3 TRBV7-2 CASSYWSPRGTDTQYF TGTGCCAGCAGCTATTGGAGCCCCCGGGGCACAGATACGCAGTATTTT
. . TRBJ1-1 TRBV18 CASSRQNRNTEAFF TGTGCCAGCTCCCGCCAAAACAGGAACACTGAAGCTTTCTTT
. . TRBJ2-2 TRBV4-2 CATYSGGGRDTGELFF TGTGCCACCTATTCAGGTGGGGGCAGGGACACCGGGGAGCTGTTTTTT
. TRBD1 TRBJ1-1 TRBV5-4 CASSFASRGTEAFF TGTGCCAGCAGCTTTGCTTCCAGGGGGACTGAAGCTTTCTTT
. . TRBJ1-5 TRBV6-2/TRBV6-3 CASSYQGLHQPQHF TGTGCCAGCAGTTACCAGGGACTGCATCAGCCCCAGCATTTT
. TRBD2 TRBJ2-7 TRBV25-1 CASSEYPQRERDEQYF TGTGCCAGCAGTGAATACCCCCAGCGGGAGCGCGACGAGCAGTACTTC
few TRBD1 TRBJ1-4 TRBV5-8 CASSLGRGSEKLFF TGTGCCAGCAGCTTGGGCAGGGGGAGTGAAAAACTGTTTTTT
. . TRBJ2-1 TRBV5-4 CASSSELLATIYNEQFF TGTGCCAGCAGCTCGGAACTCCTAGCTACGATTTACAATGAGCAGTTCTTC
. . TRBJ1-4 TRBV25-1 CASSDRQATNEKLFF TGTGCCAGCAGTGATAGACAGGCAACTAATGAAAAACTGTTTTTT
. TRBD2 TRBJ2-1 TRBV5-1 CASSDKLAPISYNEQFF TGCGCCAGCAGCGACAAACTAGCGCCGATCTCCTACAATGAGCAGTTCTTC
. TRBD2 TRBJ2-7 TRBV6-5 CASSYGGLAGVFEQYF TGTGCCAGCAGTTACGGGGGATTGGCGGGGGTTTTCGAGCAGTACTTC
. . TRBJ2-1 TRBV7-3 CASSSGQSSYNEQFF TGTGCCAGCAGCTCGGGACAAAGCTCCTACAATGAGCAGTTCTTC
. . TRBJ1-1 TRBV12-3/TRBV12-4 CASSLTHTEAFF TGTGCCAGCAGTTTAACGCACACTGAAGCTTTCTTT
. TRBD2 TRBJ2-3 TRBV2 CASSGGGGTDTQYF TGTGCCAGCAGCGGGGGGGGTGGCACAGATACGCAGTATTTT
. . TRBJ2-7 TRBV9 CASSPRTALLEQYF TGTGCCAGCAGCCCTCGGACAGCCCTCCTCGAGCAGTACTTC
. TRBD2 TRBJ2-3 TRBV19 CASSLRLAGGAADTQYF TGTGCCAGTAGCTTGAGACTAGCGGGAGGCGCGGCAGATACGCAGTATTTT
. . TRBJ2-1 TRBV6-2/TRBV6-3 CASSYWYNEQFF TGTGCCAGCAGTTACTGGTACAATGAGCAGTTCTTC
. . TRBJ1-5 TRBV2 CASTPNYSNQPQHF TGTGCCAGTACCCCAAATTATAGCAATCAGCCCCAGCATTTT
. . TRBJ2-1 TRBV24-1 CATSGTKSPNEQFF TGTGCCACCAGCGGAACGAAGTCCCCCAATGAGCAGTTCTTC
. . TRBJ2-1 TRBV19 CASQKQGQVNEQFF TGTGCCAGTCAAAAACAGGGTCAGGTAAATGAGCAGTTCTTC
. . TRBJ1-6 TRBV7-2 CASSPSKGSPLHF TGTGCCAGCAGCCCCAGTAAGGGTTCACCCCTCCACTTT
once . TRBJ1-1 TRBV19 CASSIGYEAFF TGTGCCAGTAGTATAGGGTACGAGGCTTTCTTT
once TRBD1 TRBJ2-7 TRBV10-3 CAISEQGTGVLEQYF TGTGCCATCAGTGAACAGGGGACAGGGGTTCTCGAGCAGTACTTC
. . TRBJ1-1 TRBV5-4 CASSQRRGIQASTEAFF TGTGCCAGCAGCCAACGGCGGGGGATCCAAGCGTCCACTGAAGCTTTCTTT